These T cell receptor beta chains were read from a single sample in a study of human T cells and chemical hapten exposure. TCRdb ran MiXCR on the RACE reads and lists one entry per CDR3 protein. The sample has more than 150,000 distinct CDR3 sequences; roughly 15% are singletons. This material consisted of whole blood, taken in connection with sensitization to the hapten diphenylcyclopropenone (DPC). These receptors all stem from a woman in her 30s with alopecia areata. Some clones in this sample may be carry-over from other donors' samples. The CDR3 runs from the conserved cysteine through the conserved F or W. D genes are given only for firm matches. Clone size is stated in some rows and not others, as once, few, many or a class when expanded.

D: TRBD2; J: TRBJ2-7; length: 18; size: many; V: TRBV4-3; DNA: TGCGCCAGCAGCCAAGAGTACGCCGGGACTAGCGGGGGATACGAGCAGTACTTC; CDR3: CASSQEYAGTSGGYEQYF
D: NA; J: TRBJ1-1; length: 11; size: many; V: TRBV29-1; DNA: TGCAGCTTCGGGGTGCGCACTGAAGCTTTCTTT; CDR3: CSFGVRTEAFF
D: NA; J: TRBJ1-6; length: 15; size: few; V: TRBV18; DNA: TGTGCCAGCTCACCACCGGGGTCCTATAATTCACCCCTCCACTTT; CDR3: CASSPPGSYNSPLHF
D: TRBD2; J: TRBJ2-3; length: 16; size: NA; V: TRBV12-3/TRBV12-4; DNA: TGTGCCAGTAGTAGACTAGCGGAAGTTAGCACAGATACGCAGTATTTT; CDR3: CASSRLAEVSTDTQYF
D: TRBD2; J: TRBJ2-5; length: 16; size: few; V: TRBV5-1; DNA: TGCGCCAGCAGCTTGGGACCAGCGGGAGGTCAAGAGACCCAGTACTTC; CDR3: CASSLGPAGGQETQYF
D: TRBD1; J: TRBJ2-7; length: 14; size: many; V: TRBV7-9; DNA: TGTGCCAGCAGCTCACAACAGGGGACCGACGAGCAGTACTTC; CDR3: CASSSQQGTDEQYF
D: NA; J: TRBJ2-7; length: 14; size: few; V: TRBV18; DNA: TGTGCCAGCTCACCACCGGAGGGGATCTACGAGCAGTACTTC; CDR3: CASSPPEGIYEQYF
D: TRBD2; J: TRBJ2-1; length: 15; size: NA; V: TRBV29-1; DNA: TGCAGCGTTGTTCCTAGCGGGAGGGCCGTCAATGAGCAGTTCTTC; CDR3: CSVVPSGRAVNEQFF
D: NA; J: TRBJ1-1; length: 13; size: NA; V: TRBV28; DNA: TGTGCCAGCAGTTTTGTGAATCACACTGAAGCTTTCTTT; CDR3: CASSFVNHTEAFF
D: NA; J: TRBJ2-1; length: 12; size: many; V: TRBV27; DNA: TGTGCCAGCAGTGAATTGACGGGGGTGGAATTCTTC; CDR3: CASSELTGVEFF
D: TRBD1; J: TRBJ1-6; length: 16; size: NA; V: TRBV27; DNA: TGTGCCAGCAGTCGTGCAGGGGGGTTCTATAATTCACCCCTCCACTTT; CDR3: CASSRAGGFYNSPLHF
D: TRBD1; J: TRBJ1-6; length: 17; size: many; V: TRBV6-7; DNA: TGTGCCAGCAGCCAACGGAGGGACAGGGTAAATAATTCACCCCTCCACTTT; CDR3: CASSQRRDRVNNSPLHF
D: NA; J: TRBJ1-2; length: 14; size: NA; V: TRBV3-1; DNA: TGTGCCAGCAGCCAAGGGGGCTATAACTATGGCTACACCTTC; CDR3: CASSQGGYNYGYTF
D: TRBD1; J: TRBJ1-5; length: 15; size: NA; V: TRBV12-3/TRBV12-4; DNA: TGTGCCAGCAGTGAACAGGGGTATAGCAATCAGCCCCAGCATTTT; CDR3: CASSEQGYSNQPQHF
D: NA; J: TRBJ1-1; length: 13; size: NA; V: TRBV7-2; DNA: TGTGCCAGCAGCTTAGCCTCACAGGGTCCGGCTTTCTTT; CDR3: CASSLASQGPAFF
D: NA; J: TRBJ2-5; length: 14; size: NA; V: TRBV5-1; DNA: TGCGCCAGCGCGTTAACCGGGAAGGGTGAGACCCAGTACTTC; CDR3: CASALTGKGETQYF
D: NA; J: TRBJ2-1; length: 12; size: few; V: TRBV7-2; DNA: TGTGCCAGCAGCGGTTATAACGATGAGCAGTTCTTC; CDR3: CASSGYNDEQFF
D: TRBD2; J: TRBJ2-5; length: 17; size: few; V: TRBV28; DNA: TGTGCCAGCAGTTTCCCGACCCGACTAGCGGGGGAAGAGACCCAGTACTTC; CDR3: CASSFPTRLAGEETQYF
D: NA; J: TRBJ2-5; length: 12; size: NA; V: TRBV6-2/TRBV6-3; DNA: TGTGCCAGCAACGACCGGCAAGAGACCCAGTACTTC; CDR3: CASNDRQETQYF
D: NA; J: TRBJ2-5; length: 15; size: NA; V: TRBV7-2; DNA: TGTGCCAGCAGCGCCCAACCGACTAGTGTGCAGACCCAGTACTTC; CDR3: CASSAQPTSVQTQYF
D: TRBD2; J: TRBJ2-1; length: 16; size: few; V: TRBV6-2/TRBV6-3; DNA: TGTGCCAGCAGTTACGGGACTAGCGGGTACTACAATGAGCAGTTCTTC; CDR3: CASSYGTSGYYNEQFF
D: NA; J: TRBJ2-7; length: 14; size: NA; V: TRBV11-2; DNA: TGTGCCAGCTCGACAGGAACGGGGGCCTACGAGCAGTACTTC; CDR3: CASSTGTGAYEQYF